This T cell receptor (beta chain) was obtained from a study of blood T cells in healthy people across ages. Findings and limits, study-wide: Across the age range, TCR beta diversity per million T cells fell in a roughly linear way. Higher diversity, along with more naive CD4+ cells, distinguished long-lived donors from aged donors.

For the second PCR, which ran for 7 to 11 cycles, a sample-barcoded 5' primer and a J-beta primer mix were used. Tags on each cDNA molecule came from a template-switch adaptor with 12 random nucleotides. TCRdb processed the 5' RACE reads anew with MiXCR; each CDR3 protein has one entry. The profile shows more than 650,000 distinct CDR3 sequences, about 24% of them singletons. This CDR3 has 13 amino acids. Deletions cut 4 bases from V and 1 base from J, with 7 bases between. CDR1 SGHRS and CDR2 YFSETQ come from the germline V gene. This clonotype was seen many times. As yet, its antigen is unknown. In terms of origin and age, donors were healthy Caucasian individuals from Russia aged roughly 6 to 95.

The chain combines TRBV5-1 with TRBJ2-3, with D maybe TRBD1 (5 bases). Sequencing was performed on blood. The TCR comes from a man between 65 and 85 years old in good health. The CDR3 DNA reads TGCGCCAGCAGCATACAGGGCACAGATACGCAGTATTTT. Encoded protein: CASSIQGTDTQYF.